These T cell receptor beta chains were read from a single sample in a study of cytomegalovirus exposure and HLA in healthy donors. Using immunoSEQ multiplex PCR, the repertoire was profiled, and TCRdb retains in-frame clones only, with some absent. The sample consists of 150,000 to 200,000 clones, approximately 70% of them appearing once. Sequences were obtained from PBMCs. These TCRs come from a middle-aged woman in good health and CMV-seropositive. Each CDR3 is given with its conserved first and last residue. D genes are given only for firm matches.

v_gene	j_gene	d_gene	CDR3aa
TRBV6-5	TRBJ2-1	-	CASSQQGGNEQFF
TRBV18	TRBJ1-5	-	CASSPGPAGSQPQHF
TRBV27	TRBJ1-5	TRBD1	CASAIQGAGNQPQHF
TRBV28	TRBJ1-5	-	CASSFRGLLSNQPQHF
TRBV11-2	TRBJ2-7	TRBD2	CASSLGTSGLEQYF
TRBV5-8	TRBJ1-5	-	CASTSGVNNQPQHF
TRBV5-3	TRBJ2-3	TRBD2	CARSGGLAGGKCTDTQYF
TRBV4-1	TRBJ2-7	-	CASSYRLVGSYEQYF
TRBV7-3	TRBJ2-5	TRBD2	CASSATTSGRGETQYF
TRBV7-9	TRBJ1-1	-	CASSTQDSAQQAFF
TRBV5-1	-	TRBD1	CASSPGTGGDEQYF
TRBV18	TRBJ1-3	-	CASSPPPGAGNTIYF
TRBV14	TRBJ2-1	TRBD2	CASSQDRTGGEKFF
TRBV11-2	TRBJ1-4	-	CASSPGGYEKLFF
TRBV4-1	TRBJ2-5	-	CASSQDSQGETQYF
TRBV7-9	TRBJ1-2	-	CASSSWTAPDYTF
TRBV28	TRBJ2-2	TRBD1	CASSFSGQKNTGELFF
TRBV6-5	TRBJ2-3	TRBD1	CAAKTGGTDTQYF
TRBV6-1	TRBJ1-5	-	CASSEVGEIQPQHF
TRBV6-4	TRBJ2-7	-	CASSPETAGRLPYEQYF
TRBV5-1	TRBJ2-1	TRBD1	CASSLATGGVRPNEQFF
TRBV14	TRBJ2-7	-	CASSPLGQGHEQYF
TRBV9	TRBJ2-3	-	CASSVAPLSTDTQYF
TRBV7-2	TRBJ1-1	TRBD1	CASSQGGISAFF
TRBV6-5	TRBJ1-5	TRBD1	CASGDSNQPQNF
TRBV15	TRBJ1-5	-	CATSRAIGGGNQPQHF
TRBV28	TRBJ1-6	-	CASSLGTGFNSPLHF
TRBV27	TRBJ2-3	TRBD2	CASSSRYTSGSRDTQYF
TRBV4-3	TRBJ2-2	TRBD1	CASSQNRRQGVAGELFF
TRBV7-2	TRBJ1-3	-	CASSNHDGGSGNTIYF
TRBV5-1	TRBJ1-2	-	CASSLEGAWDYGYPF
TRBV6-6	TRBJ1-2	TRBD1	CASSAGTGNYGYTF
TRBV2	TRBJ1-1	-	CAGGTKNTEAFF
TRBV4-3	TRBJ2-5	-	CASSPGFQETQYF
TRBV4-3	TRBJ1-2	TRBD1	CASTGTGGLVGGYTF
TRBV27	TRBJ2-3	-	CASSLFSRASSDTQYF
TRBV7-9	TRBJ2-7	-	CASSFSTNLDEQYF
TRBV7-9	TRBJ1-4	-	CASSARRDSGTEKLFF
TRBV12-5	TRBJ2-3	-	CASGFGLEADTQYF
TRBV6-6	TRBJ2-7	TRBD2	CASSYRGDFWEQYF
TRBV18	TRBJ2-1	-	CASQPTGTPRVEQFF
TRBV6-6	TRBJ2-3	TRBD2	CASRDSGLAGTDTQYF
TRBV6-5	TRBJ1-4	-	CASGGTTNEKLFF
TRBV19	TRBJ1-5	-	CASSSNNNQPQHF
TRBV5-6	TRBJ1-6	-	CASSLPSDSSYNSPLHF
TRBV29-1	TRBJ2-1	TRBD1	CSAYFRDRPQIPFF
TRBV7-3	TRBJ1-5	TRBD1	CASSFRQGARYSNQPQNF
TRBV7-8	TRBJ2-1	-	CASSLAGLNYNEQFF
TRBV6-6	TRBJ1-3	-	CASSYSDTSGNTIYF
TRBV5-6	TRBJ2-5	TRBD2	CASSLATSGQETQYF
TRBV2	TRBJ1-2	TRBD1	CASGTVYGYTF
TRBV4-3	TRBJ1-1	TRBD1	CASSQWGQMNTEAFF
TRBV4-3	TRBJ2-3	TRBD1	CASSKGATGGRTDTQYF
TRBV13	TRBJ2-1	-	CASSSWASLESYNEQFF
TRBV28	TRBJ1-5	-	CASSLYQGSNQPQHF
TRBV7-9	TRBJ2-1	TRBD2	CASSSAAGGNEQFF
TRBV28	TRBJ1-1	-	CASSLFFQVEAFF
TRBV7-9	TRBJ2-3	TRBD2	CASSSISGSGDTQYF
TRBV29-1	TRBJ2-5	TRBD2	CSVDVGGGQETQYF